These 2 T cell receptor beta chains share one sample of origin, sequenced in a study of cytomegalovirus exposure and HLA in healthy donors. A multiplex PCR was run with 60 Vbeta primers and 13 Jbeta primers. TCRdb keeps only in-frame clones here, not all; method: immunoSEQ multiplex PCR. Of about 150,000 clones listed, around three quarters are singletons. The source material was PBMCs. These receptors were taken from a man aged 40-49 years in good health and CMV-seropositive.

CDR3 coding DNA: TGTGCCAGCGGTTCCGGGGGTGGGGGCAATCAGCCCCAGCATTTT. It specifies CASGSGGGGNQPQHF. This chain connects TRBV27 to TRBJ1-5, with D tentatively TRBD1 (5 bases). V was clipped by 8 bases and J by 2 bases, with 16 bases between them. Germline-derived CDR1 and CDR2 are MNHEY and SMNVEV (reference sequence). The CDR3 has 15 amino acids.

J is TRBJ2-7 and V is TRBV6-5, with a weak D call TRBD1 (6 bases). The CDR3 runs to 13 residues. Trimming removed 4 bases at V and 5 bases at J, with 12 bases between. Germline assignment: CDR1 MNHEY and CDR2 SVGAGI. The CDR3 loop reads CASSWVRGHEQYF. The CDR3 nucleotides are TGTGCCAGCAGTTGGGTCAGGGGCCACGAGCAGTACTTC.